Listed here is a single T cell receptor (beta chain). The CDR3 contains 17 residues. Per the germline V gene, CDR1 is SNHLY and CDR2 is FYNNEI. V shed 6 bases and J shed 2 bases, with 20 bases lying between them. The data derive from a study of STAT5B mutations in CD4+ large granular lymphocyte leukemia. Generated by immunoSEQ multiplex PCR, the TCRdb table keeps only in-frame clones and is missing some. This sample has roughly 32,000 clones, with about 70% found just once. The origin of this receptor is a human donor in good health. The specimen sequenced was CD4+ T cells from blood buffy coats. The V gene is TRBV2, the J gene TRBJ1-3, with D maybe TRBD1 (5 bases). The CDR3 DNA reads TGTGCCAGCAGCAATCGGGGGTATAAAGGCCCTGGAAACACCATATATTTT. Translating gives CASSNRGYKGPGNTIYF.